The present TCR beta chain was sequenced within a study of T cell changes during pregnancy in multiple sclerosis. CDR1 is MGHRA and CDR2 is YSYEKL in the germline V gene. The CDR3 covers 15 residues. Trimming shortened V by 4 bases and J by 1 base, and 14 bases separated the two germline ends. Method: immunoSEQ multiplex PCR; TCRdb's copy keeps in-frame clones and lacks some. The data hold 75,000 to 80,000 clones, with about 92% observed a single time. This receptor was obtained from a female donor in good health, enrolled as a control in a pregnancy study. This sample comprised peripheral blood, obtained after pregnancy. This chain uses TRBV4-1 with TRBJ2-7; D unclear. The CDR3 sequence: CASSPNPTVSYEQYF. CDR3 coding DNA: TGCGCCAGCAGCCCCAACCCAACAGTTTCCTACGAGCAGTACTTC.